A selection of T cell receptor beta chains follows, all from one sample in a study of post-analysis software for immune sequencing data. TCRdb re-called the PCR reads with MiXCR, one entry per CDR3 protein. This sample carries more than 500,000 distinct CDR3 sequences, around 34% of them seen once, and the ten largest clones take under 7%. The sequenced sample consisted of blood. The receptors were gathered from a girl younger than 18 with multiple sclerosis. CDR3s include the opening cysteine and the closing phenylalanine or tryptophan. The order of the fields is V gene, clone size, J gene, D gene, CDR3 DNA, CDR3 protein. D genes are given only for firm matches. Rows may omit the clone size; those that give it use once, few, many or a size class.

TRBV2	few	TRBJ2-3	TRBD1	TGTGCCAGCAGTGGGGACAGGGGCAAGACAGATACGCAGTATTTT	CASSGDRGKTDTQYF
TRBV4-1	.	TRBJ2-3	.	TGCGCCAGCAGCCAGATTACCCCGAACAGGGAGGCTACGCAGTATTTT	CASSQITPNREATQYF
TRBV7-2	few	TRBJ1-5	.	TGTGCCAGCAGCTTAGGGAGGGGATGGCCCCAGCATTTT	CASSLGRGWPQHF
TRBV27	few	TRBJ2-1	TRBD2	TGTGCCAGCAGTTTAGGAAGCGGGGGGACCCCAAATGAGCAGTTCTTC	CASSLGSGGTPNEQFF
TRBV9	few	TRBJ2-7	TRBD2	TGTGCCAGCAGCGCCGGGGCGGGGGGTTACGAGCAGTACTTC	CASSAGAGGYEQYF
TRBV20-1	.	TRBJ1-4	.	TGCAGTGCTAGAGGAACAGGGAGATCCCTTGGAAAACTGTTTTTT	CSARGTGRSLGKLFF
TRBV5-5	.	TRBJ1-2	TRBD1	TGTGCCAGCAGCGCGGACAGGGTCCCCTTTAACTATGGCTACACCTTC	CASSADRVPFNYGYTF
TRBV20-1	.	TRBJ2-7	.	TGCAGTGCTGTGGACGGATATCACAACTACGAGCAGTACTTC	CSAVDGYHNYEQYF
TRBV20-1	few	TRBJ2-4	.	TGCAGTGCTAGACCCCCTTTCGCGGGGACCAAAAACATTCAGTACTTC	CSARPPFAGTKNIQYF
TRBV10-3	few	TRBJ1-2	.	TGTGCCATCAGTGGGGGTGGCCCCTCTAACTATGGCTACACCTTC	CAISGGGPSNYGYTF
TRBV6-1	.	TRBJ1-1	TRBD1	TGTGCCAGCAGTACCGGCCGGGACAGGGGCGCGGAGGGTGAAGCTTTCTTT	CASSTGRDRGAEGEAFF
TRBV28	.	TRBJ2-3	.	TGTGCCAGCAGTTTCCCCCTAGCGCGTCCTAGCACAGATACGCAGTATTTT	CASSFPLARPSTDTQYF
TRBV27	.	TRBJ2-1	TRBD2	TGTGCCAGCAGTCCCTACCCGACTAGCGGGGGGGTAAACAATGAGCAGTTCTTC	CASSPYPTSGGVNNEQFF
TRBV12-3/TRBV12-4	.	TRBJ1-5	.	TGTGCCAGCAGTTTAGGTGGCGGGGGGGCCGGTTATAGCAATCAGCCCCAGCATTTT	CASSLGGGGAGYSNQPQHF
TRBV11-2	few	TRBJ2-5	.	TGTGCCAGCAGCTCGGCCGGCAAGACCCAGTACTTC	CASSSAGKTQYF
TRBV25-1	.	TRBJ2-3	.	TGTGCCAGCAGTGAAGCAGTGGATACGCAGTATTTT	CASSEAVDTQYF
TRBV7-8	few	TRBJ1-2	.	TGTGCCAGCAAAGGCATTGGGGTGGGGCCCTATGGCTACACCTTC	CASKGIGVGPYGYTF
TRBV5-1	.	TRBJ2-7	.	TGCGCCAGCAGCTCAGCAGCCACCTACGAGCAGTACTTC	CASSSAATYEQYF
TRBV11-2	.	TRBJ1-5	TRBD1	TGTGCCCGCAGCTTGGCACAGGGGGCATTGCAGCCCCAGCATTTT	CARSLAQGALQPQHF
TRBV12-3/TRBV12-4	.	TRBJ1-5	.	TGTGCCAGCAGTGAGTTGGGGATAAGCAATCAGCCCCAGCATTTT	CASSELGISNQPQHF
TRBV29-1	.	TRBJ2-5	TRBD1	TGCAGCGTCGGGACAGGGAACCAAGAGACCCAGTACTTC	CSVGTGNQETQYF
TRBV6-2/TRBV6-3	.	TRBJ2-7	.	TGTGCCAGCAGTTTCCGGCGGGGCTTGTCCTACGAGCAGTACTTC	CASSFRRGLSYEQYF
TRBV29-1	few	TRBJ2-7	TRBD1	TGCAGGGACAGGGGTTGTCCTTATTACGAGCAGTACTTC	CRDRGCPYYEQYF
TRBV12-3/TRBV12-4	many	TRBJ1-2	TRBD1	TGTGCCAGCAGTCCGGGACAGGGGGTGGAGGGCTACACCTTC	CASSPGQGVEGYTF
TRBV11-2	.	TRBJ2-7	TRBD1	TGTGCCAGCCGACCTATCCAAGGGACAGGGATCGAGCAGTACTTC	CASRPIQGTGIEQYF
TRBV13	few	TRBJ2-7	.	TGTGCCAGCAGCTCGGGACCGGTGGCCGAGCAGTACTTC	CASSSGPVAEQYF
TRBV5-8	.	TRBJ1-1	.	TGTGCCAGGGCCCGTTCAGGGGTATCTGAAGCTTTCTTT	CARARSGVSEAFF
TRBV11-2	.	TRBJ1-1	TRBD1	TGTGCCAGCAGCTTCGGAAGCGGACAGGCCGGGGAAGCTTTCTTT	CASSFGSGQAGEAFF
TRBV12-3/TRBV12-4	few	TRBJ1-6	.	TGTGCCAGCAGCCAGCTTGGGGATTCACCCCTCCACTTT	CASSQLGDSPLHF
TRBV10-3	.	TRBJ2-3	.	TGTGCCATCAGTGAGACTCAGGGTTCAGATACGCAGTATTTT	CAISETQGSDTQYF
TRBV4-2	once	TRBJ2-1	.	TGTGCCAGCAGCCAAGGGGGAGAAGGCGGGAATGAGCAGTCCTTC	CASSQGGEGGNEQSF
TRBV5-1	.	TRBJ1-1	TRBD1	TGCGCCAGCAGCTTAGGACAGGGCCCCACTGAAGCTTTCTTT	CASSLGQGPTEAFF
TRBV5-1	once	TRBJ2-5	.	TGCGCCAGCAGCCTACATCCTGAACGACAGGAACTATACCAAGAGACCCAGTACTTC	CASSLHPERQELYQETQYF
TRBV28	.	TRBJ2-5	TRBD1	TGTGCCAGCATCAGACAGGGTCAAGAGACCCAGTACTTC	CASIRQGQETQYF
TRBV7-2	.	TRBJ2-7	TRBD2	TGTGCCAGCAGCCTGGGGAGCTCGGGGGGCGAGCAGTACTTC	CASSLGSSGGEQYF
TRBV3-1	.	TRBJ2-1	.	TGTGCCAGCAGCCAAGTGGGTCTTGATGAGCAGTTCTTC	CASSQVGLDEQFF
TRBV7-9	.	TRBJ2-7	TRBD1	TGTGCCAGCAGCCCACACGACAGGGGGCTATACGAGCAGTACTTC	CASSPHDRGLYEQYF
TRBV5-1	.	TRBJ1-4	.	TGCGCCAGCAGCTTGGACGGAGTCGATGAGGAAAAACTGTTTTTT	CASSLDGVDEEKLFF
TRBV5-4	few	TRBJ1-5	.	TGTGCCAGCAGCTTGGGAGGGTCCCCTGATCAGCCCCAGCATTTT	CASSLGGSPDQPQHF
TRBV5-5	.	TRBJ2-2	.	TGTGCCAGCAGCTTGAAAGGGTTAGGTGCGACCGGGGAGCTGTTTTTT	CASSLKGLGATGELFF
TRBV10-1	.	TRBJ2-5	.	TGCGCCAGCAGTGAGTCGGCTACCGAGACCCAGTACTTC	CASSESATETQYF
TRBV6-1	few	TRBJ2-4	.	TGTGCCAGCAGTCTGGACATTCAGTACTTC	CASSLDIQYF
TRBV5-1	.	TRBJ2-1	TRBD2	TGCGCCAGCGAAGGTAGCGGGGGTTCCTACAATGAGCAGTTCTTC	CASEGSGGSYNEQFF
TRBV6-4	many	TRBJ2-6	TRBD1	TGTGCCAGCAGTGACTCAGGGGGCGCTGGGGCCAACGTCCTGACTTTC	CASSDSGGAGANVLTF
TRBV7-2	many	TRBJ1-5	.	TGTGCCAGCAGCATACGGGGCAATCAGCCCCAGCATTTT	CASSIRGNQPQHF
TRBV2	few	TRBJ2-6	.	TGTGCCAGCAGTCGCGAAGGGGCTGGGGCCAACGTCCTGACTTTC	CASSREGAGANVLTF
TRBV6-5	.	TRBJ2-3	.	TGTGCCAGCAGTTACCCAGGGGAGGGGGATACGCAGTATTTT	CASSYPGEGDTQYF
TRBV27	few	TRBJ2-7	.	TGTGCCAGCAGTTTATGGCAAGGGGCACCAACCTACGAGCAGTACTTC	CASSLWQGAPTYEQYF
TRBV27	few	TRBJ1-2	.	TGTGCCAGCAGTTTATCGGGAGGGCTGTATGGCTACACCTTC	CASSLSGGLYGYTF
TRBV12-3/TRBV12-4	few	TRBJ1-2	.	TGTGCCAGCAGCTCACAGCCCTGGGGCTATGGCTACACCTTC	CASSSQPWGYGYTF